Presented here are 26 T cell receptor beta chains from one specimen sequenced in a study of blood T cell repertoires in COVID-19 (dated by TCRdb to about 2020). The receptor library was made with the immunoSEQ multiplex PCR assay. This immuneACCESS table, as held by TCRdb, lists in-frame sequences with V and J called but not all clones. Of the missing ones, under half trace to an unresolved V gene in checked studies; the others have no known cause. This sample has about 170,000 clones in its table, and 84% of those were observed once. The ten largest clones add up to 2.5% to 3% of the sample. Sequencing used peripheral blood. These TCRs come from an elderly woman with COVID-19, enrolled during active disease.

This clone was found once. DNA of the CDR3: TGTGCCAGTAGTGTGACAGGGGGCGCGGGCACTGAAGCTTTCTTT. Protein: CASSVTGGAGTEAFF. This chain connects TRBV19 to TRBJ1-1, with 10 bases fitting TRBD1. The germline gives CDR1 LNHDA, CDR2 SQIVND (reference sequence). This CDR3 comprises 15 residues. J was trimmed by 4 bases and V by 5 bases; bases with no gene match: 7.

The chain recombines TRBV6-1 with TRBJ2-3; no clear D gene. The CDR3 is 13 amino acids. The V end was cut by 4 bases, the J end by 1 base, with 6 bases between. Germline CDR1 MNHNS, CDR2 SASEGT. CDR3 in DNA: TGTGCCAGCAGTGCCCCCGGCACAGATACGCAGTATTTT. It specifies CASSAPGTDTQYF.

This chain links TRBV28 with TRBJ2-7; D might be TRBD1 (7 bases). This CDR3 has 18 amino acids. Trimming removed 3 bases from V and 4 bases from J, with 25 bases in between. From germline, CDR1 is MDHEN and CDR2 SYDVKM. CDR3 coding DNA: TGTGCCAGCAGTTTCTTCGGGAGTCGGGCAGGGGGTGAATACGAGCAGTACTTC. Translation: CASSFFGSRAGGEYEQYF.

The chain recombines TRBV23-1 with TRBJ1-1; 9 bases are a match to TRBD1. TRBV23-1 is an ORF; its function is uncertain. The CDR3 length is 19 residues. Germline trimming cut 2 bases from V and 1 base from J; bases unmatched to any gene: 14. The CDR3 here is CASSQAGQGFENSNTEAFF. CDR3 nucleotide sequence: TGCGCCAGCAGTCAAGCTGGACAGGGGTTCGAAAACTCGAACACTGAAGCTTTCTTT.

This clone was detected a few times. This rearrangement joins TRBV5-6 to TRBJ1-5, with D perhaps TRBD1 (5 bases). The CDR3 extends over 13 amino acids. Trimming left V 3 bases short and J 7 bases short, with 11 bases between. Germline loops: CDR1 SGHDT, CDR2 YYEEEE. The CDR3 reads CASSWGGRQPQHF. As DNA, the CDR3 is TGTGCCAGCAGCTGGGGGGGAAGGCAGCCCCAGCATTTT. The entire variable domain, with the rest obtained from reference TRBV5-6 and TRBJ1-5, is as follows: DAGVTQSPTHLIKTRGQQVTLRCSPKSGHDTVSWYQQALGQGPQFIFQYYEEEERQRGNFPDRFSGHQFPNYSSELNVNALLLGDSALYLCASSWGGRQPQHFGDGTRLSIL.

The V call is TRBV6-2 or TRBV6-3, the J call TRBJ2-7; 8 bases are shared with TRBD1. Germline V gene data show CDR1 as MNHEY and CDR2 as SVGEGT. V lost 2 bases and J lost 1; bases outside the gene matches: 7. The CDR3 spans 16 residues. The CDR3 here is CASSYHRDRSSYEQYF. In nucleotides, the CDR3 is TGTGCCAGCAGTTACCACCGGGACAGGTCGTCCTACGAGCAGTACTTC.

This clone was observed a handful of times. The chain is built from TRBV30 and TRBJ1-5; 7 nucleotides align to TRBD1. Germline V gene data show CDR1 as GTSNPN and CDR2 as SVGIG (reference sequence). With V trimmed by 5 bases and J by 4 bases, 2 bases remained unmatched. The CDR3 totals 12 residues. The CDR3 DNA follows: TGTGCCTGGGCGACAGGGAATCAGCCCCAGCATTTT. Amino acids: CAWATGNQPQHF.

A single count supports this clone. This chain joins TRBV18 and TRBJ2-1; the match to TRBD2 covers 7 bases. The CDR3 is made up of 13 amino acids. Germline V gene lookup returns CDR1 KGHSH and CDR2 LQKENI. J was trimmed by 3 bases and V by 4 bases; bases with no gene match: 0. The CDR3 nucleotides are TGTGCCAGCTCACGGGGGGGCTACAATGAGCAGTTCTTC. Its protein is CASSRGGYNEQFF.

The CDR3 loop is CASSRQGDGYQPQHF. The CDR3 DNA follows: TGTGCCAGCAGCCGACAGGGGGACGGCTATCAGCCCCAGCATTTT. The V call is TRBV6-5, the J call TRBJ1-5; TRBD1 matches at 9 bases. CDR3 length: 15 residues. The junction had 8 bases not matched to a gene; V was cut back by 6 bases and J by 5 bases. Germline V CDR1 and CDR2: MNHEY, SVGAGI.

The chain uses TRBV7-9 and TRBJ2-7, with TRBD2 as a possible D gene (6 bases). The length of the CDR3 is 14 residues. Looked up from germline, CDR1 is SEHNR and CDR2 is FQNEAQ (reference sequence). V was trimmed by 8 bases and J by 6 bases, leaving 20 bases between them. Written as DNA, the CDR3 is TGTGCCAGCCGACAAACCGGGACTTCCCTCGAGCAGTACTTC. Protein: CASRQTGTSLEQYF.

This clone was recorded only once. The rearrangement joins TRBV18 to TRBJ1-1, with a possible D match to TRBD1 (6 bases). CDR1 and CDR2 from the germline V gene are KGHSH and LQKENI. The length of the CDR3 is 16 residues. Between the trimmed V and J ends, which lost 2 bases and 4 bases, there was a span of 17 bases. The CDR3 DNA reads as TGTGCCAGCTCACCATTAGGACCGGGACAACGCACTGAAGCTTTCTTT. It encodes CASSPLGPGQRTEAFF.

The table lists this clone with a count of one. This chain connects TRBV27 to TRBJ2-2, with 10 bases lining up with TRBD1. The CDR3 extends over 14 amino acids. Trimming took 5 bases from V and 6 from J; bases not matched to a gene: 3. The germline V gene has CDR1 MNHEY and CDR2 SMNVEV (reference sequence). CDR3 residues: CASSRTGGSGELFF. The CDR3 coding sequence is TGTGCCAGCAGTAGGACAGGGGGATCCGGGGAGCTGTTTTTT.

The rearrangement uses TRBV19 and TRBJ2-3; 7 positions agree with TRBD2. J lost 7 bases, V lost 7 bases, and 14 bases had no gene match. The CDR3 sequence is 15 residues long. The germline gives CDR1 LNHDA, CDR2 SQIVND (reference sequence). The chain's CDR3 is CASNQGTNTINTQYF. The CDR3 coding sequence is TGTGCCAGTAATCAAGGGACTAACACAATAAATACGCAGTATTTT.

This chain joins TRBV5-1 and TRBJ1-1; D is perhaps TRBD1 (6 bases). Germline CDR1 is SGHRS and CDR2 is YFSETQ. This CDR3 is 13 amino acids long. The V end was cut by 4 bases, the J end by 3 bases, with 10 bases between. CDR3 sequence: CASSAGGHTEAFF. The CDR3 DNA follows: TGCGCCAGCAGCGCCGGGGGGCACACTGAAGCTTTCTTT.

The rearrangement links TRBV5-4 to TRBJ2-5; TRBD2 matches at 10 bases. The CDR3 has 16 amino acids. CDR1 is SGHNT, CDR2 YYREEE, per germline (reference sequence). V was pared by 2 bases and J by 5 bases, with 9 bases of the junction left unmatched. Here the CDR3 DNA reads TGTGCCAGCAGCTTCAGGAGCGGGGGGGTCGGGGAGACCCAGTACTTC. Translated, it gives CASSFRSGGVGETQYF.

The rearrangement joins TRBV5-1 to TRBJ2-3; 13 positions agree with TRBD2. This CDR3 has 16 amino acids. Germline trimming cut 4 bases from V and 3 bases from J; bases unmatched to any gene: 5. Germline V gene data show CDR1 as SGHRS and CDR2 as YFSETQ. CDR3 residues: CASSARGLAGTDTQYF. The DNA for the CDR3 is TGCGCCAGCAGCGCGAGGGGACTAGCGGGAACAGATACGCAGTATTTT.

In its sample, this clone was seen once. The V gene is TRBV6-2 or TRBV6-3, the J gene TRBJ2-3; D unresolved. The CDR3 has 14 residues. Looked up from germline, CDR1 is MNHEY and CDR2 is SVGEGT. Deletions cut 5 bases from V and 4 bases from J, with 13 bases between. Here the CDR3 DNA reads TGTGCCAGCAGTAATTTTGGCGGCCCAGATACGCAGTATTTT. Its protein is CASSNFGGPDTQYF.

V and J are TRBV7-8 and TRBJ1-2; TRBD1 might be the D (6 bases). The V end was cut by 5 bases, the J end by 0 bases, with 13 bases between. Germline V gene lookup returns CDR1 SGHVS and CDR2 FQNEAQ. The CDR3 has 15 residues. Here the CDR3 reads CASSRDTRSNYGYTF. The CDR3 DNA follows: TGTGCCAGCAGCCGGGACACCCGTTCTAACTATGGCTACACCTTC. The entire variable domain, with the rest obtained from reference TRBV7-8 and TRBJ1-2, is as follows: GAGVSQSPRYKVAKRGQDVALRCDPISGHVSLFWYQQALGQGPEFLTYFQNEAQLDKSGLPSDRFFAERPEGSVSTLKIQRTQQEDSAVYLCASSRDTRSNYGYTFGSGTRLTVV.

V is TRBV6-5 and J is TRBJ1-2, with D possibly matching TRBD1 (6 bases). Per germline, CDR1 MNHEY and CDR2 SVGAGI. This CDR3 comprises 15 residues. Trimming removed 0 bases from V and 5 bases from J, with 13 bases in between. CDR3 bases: TGTGCCAGCAGTTACTCGCCAGGGGAAGTATATGGCTACACCTTC. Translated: CASSYSPGEVYGYTF.

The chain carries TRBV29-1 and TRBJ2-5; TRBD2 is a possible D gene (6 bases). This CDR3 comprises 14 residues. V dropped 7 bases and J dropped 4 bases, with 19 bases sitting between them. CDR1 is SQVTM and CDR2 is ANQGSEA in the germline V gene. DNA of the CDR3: TGCAGCGGTGGGGTGAGCGGGTCAGGAGAGACCCAGTACTTC. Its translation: CSGGVSGSGETQYF.

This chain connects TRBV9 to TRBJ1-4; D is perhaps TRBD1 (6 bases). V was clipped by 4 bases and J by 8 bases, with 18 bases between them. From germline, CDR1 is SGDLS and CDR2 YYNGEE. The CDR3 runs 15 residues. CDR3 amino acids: CASSPLGTPAEKLFF. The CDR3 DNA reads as TGTGCCAGCAGCCCCCTAGGGACACCGGCCGAAAAACTGTTTTTT. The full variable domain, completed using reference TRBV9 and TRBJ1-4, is DSGVTQTPKHLITATGQRVTLRCSPRSGDLSVYWYQQSLDQGLQFLIQYYNGEERAKGNILERFSAQQFPDLHSELNLSSLELGDSALYFCASSPLGTPAEKLFFGSGTQLSVL.

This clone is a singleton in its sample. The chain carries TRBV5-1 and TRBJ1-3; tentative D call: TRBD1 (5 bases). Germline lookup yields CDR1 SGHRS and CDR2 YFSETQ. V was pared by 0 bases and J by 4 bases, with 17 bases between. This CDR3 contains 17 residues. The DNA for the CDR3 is TGCGCCAGCAGCTTGGATGGGGGAGGAGGGCACGGAAACACCATATATTTT. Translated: CASSLDGGGGHGNTIYF.

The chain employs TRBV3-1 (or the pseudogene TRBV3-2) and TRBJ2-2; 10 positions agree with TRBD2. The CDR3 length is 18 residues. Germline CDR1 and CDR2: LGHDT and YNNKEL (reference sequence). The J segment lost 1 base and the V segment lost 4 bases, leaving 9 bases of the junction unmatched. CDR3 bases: TGTGCCAGCAGCCCGGGGCTAGCGGGAGTGGAGAACACCGGGGAGCTGTTTTTT. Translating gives CASSPGLAGVENTGELFF.

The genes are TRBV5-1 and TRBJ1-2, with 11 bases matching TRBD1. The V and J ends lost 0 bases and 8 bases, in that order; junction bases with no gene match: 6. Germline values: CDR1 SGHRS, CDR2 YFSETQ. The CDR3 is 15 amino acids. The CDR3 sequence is CASSLGTGGARGYTF. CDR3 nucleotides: TGCGCCAGCAGCTTGGGGACAGGGGGCGCGCGGGGCTACACCTTC.

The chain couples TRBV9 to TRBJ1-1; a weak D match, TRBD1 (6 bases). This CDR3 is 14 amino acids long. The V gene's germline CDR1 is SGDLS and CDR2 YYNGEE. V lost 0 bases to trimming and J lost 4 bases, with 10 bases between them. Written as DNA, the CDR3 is TGTGCCAGCAGCGTAGGGTTAGGGGGCACTGAAGCTTTCTTT. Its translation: CASSVGLGGTEAFF.

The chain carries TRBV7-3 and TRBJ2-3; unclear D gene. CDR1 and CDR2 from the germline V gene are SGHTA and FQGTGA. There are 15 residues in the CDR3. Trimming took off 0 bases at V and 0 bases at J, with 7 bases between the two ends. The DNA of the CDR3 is TGTGCCAGCAGCTTAACCGCCAGTAGCACAGATACGCAGTATTTT. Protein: CASSLTASSTDTQYF. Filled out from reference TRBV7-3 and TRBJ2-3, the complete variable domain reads GAGVSQTPSNKVTEKGKYVELRCDPISGHTALYWYRQSLGQGPEFLIYFQGTGAADDSGLPNDRFFAVRPEGSVSTLKIQRTERGDSAVYLCASSLTASSTDTQYFGPGTRLTVL.